The present TCR beta chain was sequenced within a study of blood T cells in healthy people across ages. A minimum of 6 million PBMCs was isolated per sample. CDR1 is MNHEY, CDR2 SVGEGT, per germline. The CDR3 has 14 residues. V was pared by 5 bases and J by 3 bases, with 11 bases between. This clonotype was observed many times. No antigen is known for it. Study-wide findings and caveats: It was held that the diversity estimates obtained from one million T cells were underestimates. Long-lived and aged donors differed, with more naive CD4+ cells and higher diversity in the long-lived.

With a J-beta primer mix and a sample-barcoded 5' primer, a second PCR ran about 7 to 12 cycles. TCRdb re-called the 5' RACE reads through MiXCR, storing one row per CDR3 protein. This table has some 790,000 distinct CDR3 sequences, 29% appearing once. Sequencing was done on a sample of blood. The receptor was derived from an elderly woman in good health. This chain uses TRBV6-2 or TRBV6-3 with TRBJ1-5; perhaps TRBD1 as D (6 bases). CDR3 protein: CASSPGGANQPQHF. CDR3 coding DNA: TGTGCCAGCAGTCCCGGGGGGGCCAATCAGCCCCAGCATTTT.